This TCR beta chain was profiled in a study of shared clonotypes between healthy human individuals. CDR1 is MGHRA and CDR2 is YSYEKL in the germline V gene. Unmatched junction bases numbered 10, after V lost 4 bases and J lost 5 bases. The CDR3 is 15 residues long. CD45RO negativity and positive selection for CCR7 defined naive CD8 cells, a population that excluded terminally differentiated effector memory CD45RA+ cells. The assay was immunoSEQ multiplex PCR, and TCRdb's table has in-frame clones only and misses some. The sample comprises over 800,000 clones, over 90% of which are singletons, and approximately 25% rests with the top ten.

The TCR was taken from a man aged 25 to 40 in good health. V gene TRBV4-1 combines with J gene TRBJ2-7; 8 bases agree with TRBD2. Sequencing was done on a sample of naive CD8+ T cells sorted from blood. The CDR3 bases are TGCGCCAGCAGCCCTATAGGTAGCGGGAACAACGAGCAGTACTTC. Translated: CASSPIGSGNNEQYF.